The next 15 T cell receptor beta chains were all read from a single sample in a study of blood T cell repertoires in COVID-19. Some clones are missing from TCRdb's copy, which holds only in-frame ones; the method was immunoSEQ multiplex PCR. The table has approximately 220,000 clones, less than 90% seen once. Material for sequencing was peripheral blood. The source is a man aged 35-49 years with acute or convalescent COVID-19.

The genes are TRBV27 and TRBJ1-1; 8 bases are a match to TRBD1. The CDR3 is made up of 19 amino acids. Germline V lookup: CDR1 MNHEY, CDR2 SMNVEV (reference sequence). V lost 7 bases and J lost 0; bases outside the gene matches: 19. The CDR3 nucleotides are TGTGCCAGCACCCAGACAGGGGCGATTGTAATCTCAATGAACACTGAAGCTTTCTTT. It codes for CASTQTGAIVISMNTEAFF.

Only a few counts were recorded for this clone. The chain couples TRBV12-3 or TRBV12-4 to TRBJ1-2; 7 bases match TRBD1. With 6 bases clipped from V and 3 bases from J, the junction kept 4 bases outside the gene matches. The CDR3 consists of 13 residues. CDR3 region: CASRNRGDYGYTF. The CDR3 coding sequence is TGTGCCAGCAGGAACAGGGGCGACTATGGCTACACCTTC.

This clone was detected only once. This chain uses TRBV14 with TRBJ2-7; D is undetermined. The CDR3 consists of 12 residues. CDR1 is SGHDN, CDR2 FVKESK, per germline. V was clipped by 5 bases and J by 1 base, with 6 bases between them. This CDR3 is CASSVLSYEQYF. Here the CDR3 DNA reads TGTGCCAGCAGCGTTCTTTCCTACGAGCAGTACTTC.

This sequence joins TRBV6-5 and TRBJ1-5; no clear D. The CDR3 has 13 residues. Germline CDR1 and CDR2: MNHEY and SVGAGI. V was cut by 2 bases and J by 5 bases, with 7 bases left in between. The DNA of the CDR3 is TGTGCCAGCAGTTACCGGGATCATCAGCCCCAGCATTTT. Its protein product is CASSYRDHQPQHF.

This chain links TRBV9 with TRBJ2-2, with TRBD2 as a possible D gene (5 bases). Germline values: CDR1 SGDLS, CDR2 YYNGEE. The CDR3 covers 16 residues. V shed 0 bases and J shed 6 bases, with 15 bases lying between them. CDR3 in DNA: TGTGCCAGCAGCGTAGAAGGACTTTCTGTACCCGGGGAGCTGTTTTTT. Its protein is CASSVEGLSVPGELFF.

The chain carries TRBV7-9 and TRBJ1-1; D may be TRBD1 (6 bases). The ends were cut back, 5 bases at V and 6 bases at J, with 19 bases in the middle. Per the germline V gene, CDR1 is SEHNR and CDR2 is FQNEAQ (reference sequence). The CDR3 sequence is 15 residues long. The CDR3 DNA is TGTGCCAGCAGCCCGGTGACAGGACTTGAGTCTGAAGCTTTCTTT. Protein sequence: CASSPVTGLESEAFF.

The rearrangement links TRBV10-3 to TRBJ1-2; 8 bases are shared with TRBD1. V dropped 4 bases and J dropped 4; count of bases not matched to a gene: 5. The CDR3 consists of 14 residues. Germline lookup yields CDR1 ENHRY and CDR2 SYGVKD. The chain's CDR3 is CAISGTGKGYGYTF. CDR3 bases: TGTGCCATCAGTGGGACAGGGAAGGGCTATGGCTACACCTTC.

The chain combines TRBV30 with TRBJ1-2; D is possibly TRBD1 (5 bases). The germline V gene has CDR1 GTSNPN and CDR2 SVGIG (reference sequence). Trimming stripped 5 bases from V and 6 bases from J, with 13 bases between. The CDR3 is 12 residues long. The CDR3 bases are TGTGCCTGGGGGACTGTGGGGCATGGCTACACCTTC. Translated: CAWGTVGHGYTF.

The chain links TRBV6-5 to TRBJ1-5; 8 nucleotides line up with TRBD1. J was trimmed by 6 bases and V by 6 bases; bases with no gene match: 7. From germline, CDR1 is MNHEY and CDR2 SVGAGI. This CDR3 contains 14 residues. CDR3 sequence reads: CASREDREGQPQHF. Here the CDR3 DNA reads TGTGCCAGCAGGGAGGACAGGGAGGGTCAGCCCCAGCATTTT.

This clone showed up just a few times. The chain uses TRBV5-1 and TRBJ2-6; no firm D call. V lost 4 bases, J lost 3 bases, and 11 bases lay in between. From germline, CDR1 is SGHRS and CDR2 YFSETQ. CDR3 length: 15 residues. Here the CDR3 DNA reads TGCGCCAGCAGCCTGTCGACGGGTGGGGCCAACGTCCTGACTTTC. It codes for CASSLSTGGANVLTF.

The chain recombines TRBV28 with TRBJ2-7, with a weak D call TRBD2 (6 bases). Deletions cut 1 base from V and 2 bases from J, with 9 bases between. The germline V gene encodes CDR1 MDHEN and CDR2 SYDVKM. The CDR3 runs 14 residues. The CDR3 is CASSLFRGTYEQYF. The CDR3 region has the DNA TGTGCCAGCAGTTTATTTCGGGGGACCTACGAGCAGTACTTC.

The CDR3 loop reads CASSRDGGVRGTGELFF. DNA for the CDR3: TGTGCCAGCAGCCGAGACGGGGGAGTCCGTGGTACCGGGGAGCTGTTTTTT. The chain uses TRBV3-1 (or the pseudogene TRBV3-2) and TRBJ2-2; tentatively, D is TRBD2 (6 bases). The CDR3 has 17 amino acids. Germline values: CDR1 LGHDT, CDR2 YNNKEL (reference sequence). V shed 4 bases and J shed 5 bases, with 20 bases lying between them.

The V gene is TRBV19, the J gene TRBJ2-6; 7 bases align to TRBD1. CDR1 is LNHDA, CDR2 SQIVND, per germline (reference sequence). The CDR3 has 16 amino acids. The CDR3 loop is CADDYRGESGANVLTF. The CDR3 DNA reads as TGTGCGGATGATTACAGGGGAGAATCTGGGGCCAACGTCCTGACTTTC.

This clone was counted a few times. The rearrangement links TRBV2 to TRBJ2-7; D is perhaps TRBD2 (5 bases). The CDR3 has 12 residues. Germline CDR1 SNHLY, CDR2 FYNNEI. V was clipped by 7 bases and J by 0 bases, with 7 bases between them. The CDR3 DNA follows: TGTGCCAGCATCCGGGACTCCTACGAGCAGTACTTC. It codes for CASIRDSYEQYF. Full variable domain (remainder filled in from reference TRBV2 and TRBJ2-7): EPEVTQTPSHQVTQMGQEVILRCVPISNHLYFYWYRQILGQKVEFLVSFYNNEISEKSEIFDDQFSVERPDGSNFTLKIRSTKLEDSAMYFCASIRDSYEQYFGPGTRLTVT.

The genes are TRBV19 and TRBJ1-1, with TRBD1 identical over 7 bases. The V segment lost 6 bases and the J segment 1 base; nucleotides outside the gene matches: 5. The CDR3 totals 14 residues. The germline V gene encodes CDR1 LNHDA and CDR2 SQIVND (reference sequence). For the CDR3, the DNA is TGTGCCAGTAGATACAGGGGCGGGAACACTGAAGCTTTCTTT. The encoded protein is CASRYRGGNTEAFF.